In this sample, the clone carrying this TCR beta chain turned up a few times. Libraries were prepared by immunoSEQ multiplex PCR; TCRdb keeps only in-frame clonotypes and omits some of them. The sample has 80,000 to 95,000 clones; roughly 90% are singletons. This sample is part of a study of T cell responses to AZD1222 COVID-19 vaccine. The starting material was peripheral blood, obtained 28 days after the second AZD1222 dose. This receptor was identified in an adult who received the AZD1222 COVID-19 vaccine.

This CDR3 is CASSLGLAGVGEQYF. As DNA, the CDR3 is TGTGCCAGCAGCCTCGGACTAGCGGGAGTCGGTGAGCAGTACTTC. The chain combines TRBV7-2 with TRBJ2-7; TRBD2 matches 13 bases. The CDR3 length is 15 residues. Per the germline V gene, CDR1 is SGHTA and CDR2 is FQGNSA. V dropped 5 bases and J dropped 7; count of bases not matched to a gene: 8.